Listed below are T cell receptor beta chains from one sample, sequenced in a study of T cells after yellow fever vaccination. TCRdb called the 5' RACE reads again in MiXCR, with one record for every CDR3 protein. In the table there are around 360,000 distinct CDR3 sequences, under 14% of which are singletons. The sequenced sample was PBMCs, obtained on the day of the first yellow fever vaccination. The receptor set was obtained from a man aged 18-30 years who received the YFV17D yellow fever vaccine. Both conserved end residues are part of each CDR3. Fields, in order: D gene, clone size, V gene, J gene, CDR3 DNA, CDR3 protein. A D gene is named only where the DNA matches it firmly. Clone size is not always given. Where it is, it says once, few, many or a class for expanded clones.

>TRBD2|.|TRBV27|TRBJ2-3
TGTGCCAGCAGTCATACACGTAGCGGGGGGGGGAGCACAGATACGCAGTATTTT
CASSHTRSGGGSTDTQYF
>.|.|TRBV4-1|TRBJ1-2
TGCGCCAGCAGCCAAGAGGGCCCCGGATCTTATGGCTACACCTTC
CASSQEGPGSYGYTF
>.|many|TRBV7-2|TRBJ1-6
TGTGCCAGCAGCTTAGGGGGTTCACCCCTCCACTTT
CASSLGGSPLHF
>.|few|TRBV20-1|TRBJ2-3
TGCAGTGCTAGTAGGTCGGGTACCCACACAGATACGCAGTATTTT
CSASRSGTHTDTQYF
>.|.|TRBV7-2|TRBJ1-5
TGTGCCAGCAGCTTATGGAGCAATCAGCCCCAGCATTTT
CASSLWSNQPQHF
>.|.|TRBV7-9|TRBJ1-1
TGTGCCAGCAGCTTAGCCGGGCCGGAGACTGAAGCTTTCTTT
CASSLAGPETEAFF
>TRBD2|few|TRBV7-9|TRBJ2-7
TGTGCCAGCAGCCGACGTCTAGCGGGGGATTCCTACGAGCAGTACTTC
CASSRRLAGDSYEQYF
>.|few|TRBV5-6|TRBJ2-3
TGTGCCAGCAGCTCGGGGCTAGCCGGAGATACGCAGTATTTT
CASSSGLAGDTQYF
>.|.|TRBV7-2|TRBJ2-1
TGTGCCAGCAGCTTGATGACAGTGCCGCCGACCTTC
CASSLMTVPPTF
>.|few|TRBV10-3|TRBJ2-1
TGTGCCATCATGAAGGAGGGTGAGCAGTTCTTC
CAIMKEGEQFF
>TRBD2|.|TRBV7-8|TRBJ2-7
TGTGCCAGCAGCTTGACTAGCGGGGGGACGTACGAGCAGTACTTC
CASSLTSGGTYEQYF
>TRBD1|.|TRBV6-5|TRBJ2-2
TGTGCCAGCAGTTACTCTGGGGACAGGGGAAACACCGGGGAGCTGTTTTTT
CASSYSGDRGNTGELFF
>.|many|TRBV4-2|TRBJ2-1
TGTGCCAGCAGCCAGGCCTCGACTAGATCCCATGAGCAGTTCTTC
CASSQASTRSHEQFF
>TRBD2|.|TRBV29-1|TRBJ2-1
TGCAGCGTTGACGGGACTAGCGGGGAAAGCTCCTACAATGAGCAGTTCTTC
CSVDGTSGESSYNEQFF
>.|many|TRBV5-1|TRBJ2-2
TGCGCCAGCAGTTTGGACAGAACGAACACCGGGGAGCTGTTTTTT
CASSLDRTNTGELFF
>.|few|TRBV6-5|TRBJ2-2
TGTGCCAGCAGTTACGGACGAGAACCCACCGGGGAGCTGTTTTTT
CASSYGREPTGELFF
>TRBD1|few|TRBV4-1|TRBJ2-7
TGCGCCAGCAGCCAAGAGGATTCGACAGGGGGCGCCGAGCAGTACTTC
CASSQEDSTGGAEQYF
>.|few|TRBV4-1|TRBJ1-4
TGCGCCAGCAGCCAAGGGTCGGGCGGGGATGAAAAACTGTTTTTT
CASSQGSGGDEKLFF
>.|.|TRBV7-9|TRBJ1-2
TGTGCCAGCAGCTTAGTTCCGTTCCAGGGAACCTATGGCTACACCTTC
CASSLVPFQGTYGYTF
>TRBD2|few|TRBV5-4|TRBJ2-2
TGTGCCAGCAGCTTGGCCCTAGCGGGGCCTAACACCGGGGAGCTGTTTTTT
CASSLALAGPNTGELFF
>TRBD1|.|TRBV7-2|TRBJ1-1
TGTGCCAGCAGTCTGCAGGGGGCGCGTCGAAACACTGAAGCTTTCTTT
CASSLQGARRNTEAFF
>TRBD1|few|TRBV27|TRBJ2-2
TGTGCCAGCAGTCCTTGGGGGACAGGGAACACCGGGGAGCTGTTTTTT
CASSPWGTGNTGELFF
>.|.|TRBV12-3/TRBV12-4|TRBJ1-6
TGTGCCAGCACCCTCCAAGGGGGGAATTCACCCCTCCACTTT
CASTLQGGNSPLHF
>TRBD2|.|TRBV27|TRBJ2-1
TGTGCCAGCAGTTCCGGGACTATGCTCTACAATGAGCAGTTCTTC
CASSSGTMLYNEQFF
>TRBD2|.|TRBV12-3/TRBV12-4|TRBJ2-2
TGTGCCAGCAGTGTTAGCGGGGGGGGGACCGGGGAGCTGTTTTTT
CASSVSGGGTGELFF
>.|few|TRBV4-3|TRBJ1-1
TGCGCCAGCAGCCAGGGGCGTCACACTGAAGCTTTCTTT
CASSQGRHTEAFF
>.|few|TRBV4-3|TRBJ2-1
TGCGCCAGCAGCCAAGTCTCGGGTCGCAATGAGCAGTTCTTC
CASSQVSGRNEQFF
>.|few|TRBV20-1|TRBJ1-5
TGCAGTGCTATAAAACCCGGGAATAGCAATCAGCCCCAGCATTTT
CSAIKPGNSNQPQHF
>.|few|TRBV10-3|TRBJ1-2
.
CAIEGTESNAYGCTF
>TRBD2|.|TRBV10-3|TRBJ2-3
TGTGCCATCAGTGAGTCTATTGGGACGGGGGGAAGCACAGATACGCAGTATTTT
CAISESIGTGGSTDTQYF
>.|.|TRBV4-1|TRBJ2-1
TGCGCCAGCAGCCAAGATCAGGGCTTGGGCCATGAGCAGTTCTTC
CASSQDQGLGHEQFF
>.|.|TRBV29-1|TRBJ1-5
TGCAGCGTTGAAGATCGAGGTCAGCCCCAGCATTTT
CSVEDRGQPQHF
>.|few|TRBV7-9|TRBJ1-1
TGTGCCAGCAGCTTAGGGGGGTCGCACTTTGAAGCTTTCTTT
CASSLGGSHFEAFF
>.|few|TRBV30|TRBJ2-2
TGTGCCTGGGGTGGGCGGTACACCGGGGAGCTGTTTTTT
CAWGGRYTGELFF
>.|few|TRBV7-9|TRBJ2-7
TGTGCCATAGGTGGGCTGATCTACGAGCAGTACTTC
CAIGGLIYEQYF
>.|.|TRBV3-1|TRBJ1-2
TGTGCCAGCAGCCAAGAACTTGACTATGGCTACACCTTC
CASSQELDYGYTF
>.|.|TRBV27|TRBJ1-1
TGTGCCAGCAGTTCGGGAGGAGGACTCAACACTGAAGCTTTCTTT
CASSSGGGLNTEAFF
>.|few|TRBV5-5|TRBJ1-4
TGTGCCAGCAGCTTAATCAGGGCAACTAATGAAAAACTGTTTTTT
CASSLIRATNEKLFF
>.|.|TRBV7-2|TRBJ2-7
TGTGCCAGCAGCCCGAACCAGGGTCCAGCCTACGAGCAGTACTTC
CASSPNQGPAYEQYF
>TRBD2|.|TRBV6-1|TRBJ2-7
TGTGCCAGCAGTGGGGGGGGAGAGCTAAGCTCCTACGAGCAGTACTTC
CASSGGGELSSYEQYF